This record looks at one T cell receptor (beta chain) sequence and its context. Its antigen is currently unknown. The study ran its PCR with 60 Vbeta and 13 Jbeta primers. Data came from immunoSEQ multiplex PCR; TCRdb stores just in-frame clones and leaves some out. The data hold about 140,000 clones, with around 75% observed a single time. The record originates from a study of cytomegalovirus exposure and HLA in healthy donors. The CDR3 has 14 amino acids. Germline V gives CDR1 SNHLY, CDR2 FYNNEI. V was pared by 2 bases and J by 5 bases, with 5 bases of the junction left unmatched. Overall study findings and caveats: Follow-up analysis seemed to connect common viral pathogens with several of the most significant clusters identified.

The clonotype comes from a woman in her twenties or thirties in good health and CMV-seronegative. This sequence joins TRBV2 and TRBJ2-5; 7 nucleotides align to TRBD2. Sequences were obtained from PBMCs. This chain's CDR3 is CASSEFLTSETQYF. In DNA form, the CDR3 reads TGTGCCAGCAGTGAATTTTTGACTAGCGAGACCCAGTACTTC.